This TCR beta chain was captured in a study of CD8 T cells in Susac syndrome. Germline CDR1 is LNHDA and CDR2 is SQIVND (reference sequence). V gave up 10 bases and J gave up 1 base, with 25 bases separating them. The CDR3 is 17 residues long. The multiple sclerosis control cohort comprised treatment-naive individuals presenting with stable or active relapsing-remitting disease. Negative isolation was used for CD8+ and CD4+ T cells, and FACS enrichment was applied to TEMRA cells. Reverse transcription of roughly 0.5 to 1 ug RNA was carried out with random hexamers. TCRdb reprocessed the immunoSEQ multiplex PCR reads with MiXCR, giving one entry per CDR3 protein. The sample carries about 130,000 distinct CDR3 sequences, approximately 94% recorded once.

The chain combines TRBV19 with TRBJ1-1, with D possibly matching TRBD1 (6 bases). Material: CD4+ T cells from PBMCs. This receptor was obtained from a human donor with multiple sclerosis. As DNA, the CDR3 is TGTGCCACCCAAGGGTTCGCAGGGGTTAATAGGAACACTGAAGCTTTCTTT. It specifies CATQGFAGVNRNTEAFF.